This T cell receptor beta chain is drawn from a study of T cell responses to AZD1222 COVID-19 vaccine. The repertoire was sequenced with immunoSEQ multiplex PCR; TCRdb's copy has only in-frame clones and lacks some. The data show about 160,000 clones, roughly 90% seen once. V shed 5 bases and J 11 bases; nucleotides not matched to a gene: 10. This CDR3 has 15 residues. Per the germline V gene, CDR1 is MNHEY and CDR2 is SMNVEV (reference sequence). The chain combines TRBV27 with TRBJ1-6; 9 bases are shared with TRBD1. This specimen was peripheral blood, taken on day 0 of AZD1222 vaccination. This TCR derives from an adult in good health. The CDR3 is CASSLRDRVSAPLHF. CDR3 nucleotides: TGTGCCAGCAGTCTCCGGGACAGGGTCTCGGCACCCCTCCACTTT.